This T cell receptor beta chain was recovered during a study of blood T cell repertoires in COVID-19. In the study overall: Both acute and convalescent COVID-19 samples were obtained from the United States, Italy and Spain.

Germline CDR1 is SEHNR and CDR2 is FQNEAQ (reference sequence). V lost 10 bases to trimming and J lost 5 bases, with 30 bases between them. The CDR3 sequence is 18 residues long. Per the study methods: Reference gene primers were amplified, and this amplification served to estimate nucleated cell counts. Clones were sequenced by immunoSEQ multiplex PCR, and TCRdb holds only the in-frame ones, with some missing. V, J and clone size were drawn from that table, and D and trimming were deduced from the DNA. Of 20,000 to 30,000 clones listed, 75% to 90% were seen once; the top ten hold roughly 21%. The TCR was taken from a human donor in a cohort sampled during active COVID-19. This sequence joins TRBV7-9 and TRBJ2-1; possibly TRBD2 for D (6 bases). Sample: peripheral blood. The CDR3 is CAIPKSRAAGRSHNEQFF. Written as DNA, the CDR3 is TGTGCCATCCCGAAATCTCGCGCGGCGGGGAGGTCCCACAATGAGCAGTTCTTC.